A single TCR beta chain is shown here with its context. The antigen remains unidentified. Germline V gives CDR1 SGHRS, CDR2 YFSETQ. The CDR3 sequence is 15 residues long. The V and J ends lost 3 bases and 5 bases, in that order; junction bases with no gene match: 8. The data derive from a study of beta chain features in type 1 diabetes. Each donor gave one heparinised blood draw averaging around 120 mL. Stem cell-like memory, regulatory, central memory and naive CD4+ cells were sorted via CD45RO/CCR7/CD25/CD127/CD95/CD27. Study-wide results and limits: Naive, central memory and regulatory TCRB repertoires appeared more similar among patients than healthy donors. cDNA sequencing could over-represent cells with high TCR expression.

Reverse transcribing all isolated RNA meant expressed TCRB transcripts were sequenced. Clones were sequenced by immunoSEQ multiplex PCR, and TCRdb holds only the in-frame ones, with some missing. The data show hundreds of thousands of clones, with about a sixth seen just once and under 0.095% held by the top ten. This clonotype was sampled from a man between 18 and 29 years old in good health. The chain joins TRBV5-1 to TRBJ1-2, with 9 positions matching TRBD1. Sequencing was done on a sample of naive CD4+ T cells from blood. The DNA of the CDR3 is TGCGCCAGCAGCTCCACCCCGGGACAGGGATATGGCTACACCTTC. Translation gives CASSSTPGQGYGYTF.